These 26 T cell receptor beta chains originate from one sample sequenced in a study of blood T cell repertoires in COVID-19. This table comes from immunoSEQ multiplex PCR, and its TCRdb copy is limited to in-frame clones, with some not included. The table includes over 250,000 clones, 70% to 90% detected once. The sequenced sample was peripheral blood. All receptors come from a woman aged 45-65 years with acute or convalescent COVID-19.

This rearrangement joins TRBV10-3 to TRBJ1-5; D gene ambiguous. V lost 0 bases, J lost 5 bases, and 5 bases lay in between. The CDR3 covers 13 residues. Germline assignment: CDR1 ENHRY and CDR2 SYGVKD. The CDR3 protein is CAISESGHQPQHF. The CDR3 nucleotides are TGTGCCATCAGTGAGTCGGGCCATCAGCCCCAGCATTTT.

This clone was seen a few times. The chain has TRBV5-6 and TRBJ1-1; D is unclear. Trimming stripped 0 bases from V and 3 bases from J, with 3 bases between. CDR3 length: 12 residues. Germline V CDR1 and CDR2: SGHDT, YYEEEE. The CDR3 spells CASSLADTEAFF. The CDR3 bases are TGTGCCAGCAGCTTGGCAGACACTGAAGCTTTCTTT.

This sequence joins TRBV3-1 (or the pseudogene TRBV3-2) and TRBJ2-5; D is unclear. From germline, CDR1 is LGHDT and CDR2 YNNKEL (reference sequence). This CDR3 contains 11 residues. The V and J ends lost 6 bases and 5 bases respectively, with 7 bases between them. For the CDR3, the DNA is TGTGCCAGCAGTCCCTCCGAGACCCAGTACTTC. It translates to CASSPSETQYF.

Only a few counts were recorded for this clone. The rearrangement links TRBV2 to TRBJ1-1, with unresolved D. Trimming removed 8 bases at V and 4 bases at J, with 8 bases between. The CDR3 has 11 amino acids. CDR1 SNHLY and CDR2 FYNNEI come from the germline V gene. The CDR3 region has the DNA TGTGCCAGCTTATTCGTCACTGAAGCTTTCTTT. Its translation: CASLFVTEAFF. Full variable domain (remainder filled in from reference TRBV2 and TRBJ1-1): EPEVTQTPSHQVTQMGQEVILRCVPISNHLYFYWYRQILGQKVEFLVSFYNNEISEKSEIFDDQFSVERPDGSNFTLKIRSTKLEDSAMYFCASLFVTEAFFGQGTRLTVV.

V is TRBV12-3 or TRBV12-4 and J is TRBJ2-1; D perhaps matches TRBD2 (5 bases). Trimming stripped 7 bases from V and 5 bases from J, with 12 bases between. This CDR3 spans 13 amino acids. The CDR3: CASKARRNNEQFF. The CDR3, as DNA: TGTGCCAGCAAGGCCCGGAGGAACAATGAGCAGTTCTTC.

The rearrangement links TRBV4-2 to TRBJ2-1; TRBD2 aligns across 7 bases. Trimming cost V 0 bases and J 6 bases; bases outside gene matches: 8. The CDR3 contains 16 residues. Germline CDR1 is LGHNA and CDR2 is YNFKEQ. The CDR3 spells CASSQDPASGGNEQFF. Here the CDR3 DNA reads TGTGCCAGCAGCCAAGACCCGGCTAGCGGAGGCAATGAGCAGTTCTTC.

V usage is TRBV7-7 and J usage is TRBJ2-5, with D possibly TRBD2 on 7 matching bases. Germline CDR1 is SSHAT and CDR2 is FNYEAQ (reference sequence). The CDR3 loop spans 13 amino acids. The V end lost 1 base, the J end lost 5 bases, and 8 bases lay between the germline ends. CDR3 residues: CASSLGGGETQYF. The CDR3 DNA reads as TGTGCCAGCAGCTTAGGCGGGGGCGAGACCCAGTACTTC.

CDR3 sequence (DNA): TGTGCCAGCAGCCTTCCAACAGACTATGGCTACACCTTC. Its translation is CASSLPTDYGYTF. V is TRBV7-2 and J is TRBJ1-2; D remains unclear. Per germline, CDR1 SGHTA and CDR2 FQGNSA. V gave up 5 bases and J gave up 3 bases, with 10 bases separating them. There are 13 residues in the CDR3.

The CDR3 protein is CASSIVRGQAAYGYTF. CDR3 sequence (DNA): TGTGCCAGTAGTATAGTCAGGGGCCAGGCGGCCTATGGCTACACCTTC. The V call is TRBV19, the J call TRBJ1-2; TRBD1 is a possible D gene (6 bases). The CDR3 runs to 16 residues. V shed 1 base and J shed 4 bases, with 16 bases lying between them. Germline CDR1 is LNHDA and CDR2 is SQIVND (reference sequence).

V gene TRBV7-3 combines with J gene TRBJ2-1; D remains unclear. V was cut by 2 bases and J by 4 bases, with 6 bases left in between. This CDR3 has 13 amino acids. Per the germline V gene, CDR1 is SGHTA and CDR2 is FQGTGA. The chain's CDR3 is CASSLDSYNEQFF. The CDR3 DNA sequence: TGTGCCAGCAGCTTAGACTCGTACAATGAGCAGTTCTTC.

The chain has TRBV7-3 and TRBJ2-7; 7 bases match TRBD2. The CDR3 spans 15 residues. Per the germline V gene, CDR1 is SGHTA and CDR2 is FQGTGA. Trimming cost V 5 bases and J 4 bases; bases outside gene matches: 11. For the CDR3, the DNA is TGTGCCAGCAGCCCCCGGAGGAGCGGGACTTACGAGCAGTACTTC. Its translation is CASSPRRSGTYEQYF.

This chain joins TRBV6-4 and TRBJ2-5; no reliable D call. The CDR3 loop spans 13 amino acids. In germline, CDR1 is MRHNA, CDR2 SNTAGT. Trimming pared 4 bases from V and 2 bases from J, leaving 8 bases between. The CDR3 nucleotides are TGTGCCAGCAGTGTAAATATTCAAGAGACCCAGTACTTC. This translates into CASSVNIQETQYF.

The chain carries TRBV27 and TRBJ1-3; 9 bases align to TRBD1. V lost 4 bases to trimming and J lost 2 bases; unmatched junction nucleotides: 9. This CDR3 spans 17 amino acids. CDR1 and CDR2 (germline): MNHEY, SMNVEV (reference sequence). For the CDR3, the DNA is TGTGCCAGCAGTTCGGGACAGGGCTCCAGGGCTGGAAACACCATATATTTT. This gives the protein CASSSGQGSRAGNTIYF.

This clone was recorded once. The V and J genes are TRBV5-5 and TRBJ1-4; TRBD1 matches 9 bases. Trimming took 3 bases from V and 11 from J; bases not matched to a gene: 11. The CDR3 has 15 residues. Germline V gives CDR1 SGHKS, CDR2 YYEKEE (reference sequence). The CDR3 reads CASSWGTGSMEKLFF. CDR3 DNA: TGTGCCAGCAGCTGGGGGACAGGGTCGATGGAGAAACTGTTTTTT.

The chain couples TRBV9 to TRBJ2-3, with 9 bases aligning to TRBD2. With 2 bases clipped from V and 2 bases from J, the junction kept 9 bases outside the gene matches. The CDR3 contains 17 residues. Per germline, CDR1 SGDLS and CDR2 YYNGEE. CDR3 bases: TGTGCCAGCAGCGTCCGACTAGCGGAAACCTACACAGATACGCAGTATTTT. Translation: CASSVRLAETYTDTQYF. Supplemented by reference TRBV9 and TRBJ2-3, the full variable domain reads DSGVTQTPKHLITATGQRVTLRCSPRSGDLSVYWYQQSLDQGLQFLIQYYNGEERAKGNILERFSAQQFPDLHSELNLSSLELGDSALYFCASSVRLAETYTDTQYFGPGTRLTVL.

The V and J genes are TRBV19 and TRBJ1-2; 8 nucleotides match TRBD1. The J segment lost 4 bases and the V segment lost 3 bases, leaving 1 base of the junction unmatched. Germline V gives CDR1 LNHDA, CDR2 SQIVND (reference sequence). This CDR3 has 13 amino acids. The CDR3 loop is CASSIQGAYGYTF. CDR3 in DNA: TGTGCCAGTAGTATTCAGGGGGCCTATGGCTACACCTTC.

The chain is built from TRBV28 and TRBJ2-3; tentative D call: TRBD2 (5 bases). The CDR3 has 17 amino acids. The V end lost 1 base, the J end lost 2 bases, and 16 bases lay between the germline ends. CDR1 and CDR2 from the germline V gene are MDHEN and SYDVKM. This CDR3 is CASSLSQLGPLTDTQYF. DNA for the CDR3: TGTGCCAGCAGTTTATCCCAACTAGGACCTCTCACAGATACGCAGTATTTT.

This chain uses TRBV7-8 with TRBJ2-2; 13 bases align to TRBD2. V shed 2 bases, J shed 4 bases, and the junction held 4 bases outside the gene matches. CDR3 length: 17 amino acids. Germline CDR1 reads SGHVS; CDR2 reads FQNEAQ. The DNA for the CDR3 is TGTGCCAGCAGCTTACAAGGACTAGCGGGAGTCACCGGGGAGCTGTTTTTT. The encoded protein is CASSLQGLAGVTGELFF.

J is TRBJ2-1 and V is TRBV7-3, with D possibly TRBD2 on 6 matching bases. The CDR3 covers 16 residues. Germline V gives CDR1 SGHTA, CDR2 FQGTGA. V lost 2 bases and J 1 base, leaving 12 bases between the germline ends. CDR3 bases: TGTGCCAGCAGCTTACGAGGCGGGATGTCCTACAATGAGCAGTTCTTC. Its protein is CASSLRGGMSYNEQFF.

The rearrangement links TRBV29-1 to TRBJ1-4, with 7 bases fitting TRBD1. The CDR3 runs 15 residues. The junction had 5 bases not matched to a gene; V was cut back by 2 bases and J by 2 bases. Germline V gene sequence: CDR1 SQVTM, CDR2 ANQGSEA. The CDR3 nucleotides are TGCAGCGTTGAACGTACAGGGGCCACTAATGAAAAACTGTTTTTT. It is translated as CSVERTGATNEKLFF.

The V and J genes are TRBV29-1 and TRBJ1-1; 9 bases are a match to TRBD1. V shed 8 bases, J shed 5 bases, and the junction held 9 bases outside the gene matches. The CDR3 totals 13 residues. The germline gives CDR1 SQVTM, CDR2 ANQGSEA. This CDR3 is CSFNRGLGTEAFF. DNA for the CDR3: TGCAGCTTCAACAGGGGGCTTGGAACTGAAGCTTTCTTT.

The chain employs TRBV18 and TRBJ1-6, with 10 bases that match TRBD1. The CDR3 has 15 amino acids. V shed 4 bases and J 9 bases; nucleotides not matched to a gene: 6. Germline CDR1 KGHSH, CDR2 LQKENI. CDR3 bases: TGTGCCAGCTCACTGGACAGGGGGTCGTCTTCACCCCTCCACTTT. It encodes CASSLDRGSSSPLHF.

The chain carries TRBV18 and TRBJ2-7; TRBD2 matches at 14 bases. Unmatched junction bases numbered 11, after V lost 4 bases and J lost 9 bases. The CDR3 runs 16 residues. Looked up from germline, CDR1 is KGHSH and CDR2 is LQKENI. This chain's CDR3 is CASSLGPGLAGVGQYF. CDR3 sequence (DNA): TGTGCCAGCTCACTCGGACCGGGACTAGCGGGAGTCGGGCAGTACTTC.

This sequence joins TRBV28 and TRBJ2-3, with unresolved D. CDR1 is MDHEN, CDR2 SYDVKM, per germline. The CDR3 length is 14 residues. V lost 7 bases to trimming and J lost 0 bases, with 11 bases between them. CDR3 sequence reads: CASTLARSTDTQYF. CDR3 sequence (DNA): TGTGCCAGCACCTTAGCCAGAAGCACAGATACGCAGTATTTT.

J is TRBJ1-4 and V is TRBV7-9, with TRBD1 identical over 9 bases. V trimming: 5 bases; J trimming: 7 bases; junction bases outside the gene matches: 20. CDR3 size: 19 residues. CDR1 and CDR2 (germline): SEHNR, FQNEAQ (reference sequence). CDR3 nucleotide sequence: TGTGCCAGCAGCCGACCCCCGGACAGGGGACTTCATGGGTTTGAAAAACTGTTTTTT. It is translated as CASSRPPDRGLHGFEKLFF.

This chain connects TRBV7-3 to TRBJ2-3; TRBD2 matches at 9 bases. This CDR3 spans 19 amino acids. Germline values: CDR1 SGHTA, CDR2 FQGTGA. The V segment lost 0 bases and the J segment 4 bases; nucleotides outside the gene matches: 14. This chain's CDR3 is CASSLTVLGVAGAADTQYF. The CDR3 DNA is TGTGCCAGCAGCTTAACGGTTCTTGGGGTAGCGGGAGCAGCAGATACGCAGTATTTT.